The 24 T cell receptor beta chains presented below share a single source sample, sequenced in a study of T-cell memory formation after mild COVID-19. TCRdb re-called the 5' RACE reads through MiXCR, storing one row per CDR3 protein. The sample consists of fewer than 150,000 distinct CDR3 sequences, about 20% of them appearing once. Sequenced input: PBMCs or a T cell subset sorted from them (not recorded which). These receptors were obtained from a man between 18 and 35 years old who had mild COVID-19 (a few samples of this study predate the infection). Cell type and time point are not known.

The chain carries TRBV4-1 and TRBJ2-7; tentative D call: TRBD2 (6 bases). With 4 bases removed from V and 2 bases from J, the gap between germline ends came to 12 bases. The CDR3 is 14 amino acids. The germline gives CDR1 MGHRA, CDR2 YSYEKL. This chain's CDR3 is CASSPEEGTYEQYF. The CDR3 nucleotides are TGCGCCAGCAGCCCAGAGGAGGGGACCTACGAGCAGTACTTC.

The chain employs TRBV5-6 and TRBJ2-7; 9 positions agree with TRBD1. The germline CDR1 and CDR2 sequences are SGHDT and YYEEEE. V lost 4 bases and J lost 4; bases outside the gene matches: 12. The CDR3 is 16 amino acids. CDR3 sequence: CASSRSPGTGSYEQYF. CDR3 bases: TGTGCCAGCAGCCGTTCCCCCGGGACAGGGTCGTACGAGCAGTACTTC.

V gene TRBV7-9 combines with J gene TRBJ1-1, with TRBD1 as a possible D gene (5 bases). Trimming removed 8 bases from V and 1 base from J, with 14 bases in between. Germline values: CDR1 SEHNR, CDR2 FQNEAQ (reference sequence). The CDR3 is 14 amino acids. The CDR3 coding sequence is TGTGCCAGCGCACTGGGGGGGAGGAACACTGAAGCTTTCTTT. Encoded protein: CASALGGRNTEAFF.

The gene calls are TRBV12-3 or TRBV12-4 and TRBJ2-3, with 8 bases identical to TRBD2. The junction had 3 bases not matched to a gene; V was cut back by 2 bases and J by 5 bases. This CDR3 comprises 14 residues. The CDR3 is CASSLSGSGDTQYF. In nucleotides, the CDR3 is TGTGCCAGCAGTTTAAGCGGGAGTGGAGATACGCAGTATTTT.

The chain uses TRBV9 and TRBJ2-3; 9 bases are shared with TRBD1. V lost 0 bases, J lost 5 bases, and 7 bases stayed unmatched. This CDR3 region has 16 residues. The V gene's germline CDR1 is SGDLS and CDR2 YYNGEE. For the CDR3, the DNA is TGTGCCAGCAGCGTAGTGGGACAGGGAGGTCGAGATACGCAGTATTTT. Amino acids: CASSVVGQGGRDTQYF.

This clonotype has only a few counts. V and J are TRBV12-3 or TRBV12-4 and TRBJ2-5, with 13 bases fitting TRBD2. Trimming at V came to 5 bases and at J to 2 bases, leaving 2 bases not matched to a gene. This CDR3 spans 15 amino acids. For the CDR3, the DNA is TGTGCCAGCAGTACGGGACTAGCGGGACAAGAGACCCAGTACTTC. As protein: CASSTGLAGQETQYF.

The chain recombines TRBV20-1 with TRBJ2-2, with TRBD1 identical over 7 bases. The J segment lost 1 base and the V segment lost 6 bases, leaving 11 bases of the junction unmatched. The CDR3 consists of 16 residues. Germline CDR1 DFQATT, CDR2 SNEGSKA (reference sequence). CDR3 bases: TGCAGTGCCCAGGGGGAGAGAGATTGGAACACCGGGGAGCTGTTTTTT. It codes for CSAQGERDWNTGELFF.

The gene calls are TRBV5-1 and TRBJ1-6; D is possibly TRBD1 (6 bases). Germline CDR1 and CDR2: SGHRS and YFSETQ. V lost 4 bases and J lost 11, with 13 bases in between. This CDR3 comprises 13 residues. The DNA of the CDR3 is TGCGCCAGCAGCCAGGGAGGGGGACCACCCCTCCACTTT. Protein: CASSQGGGPPLHF.

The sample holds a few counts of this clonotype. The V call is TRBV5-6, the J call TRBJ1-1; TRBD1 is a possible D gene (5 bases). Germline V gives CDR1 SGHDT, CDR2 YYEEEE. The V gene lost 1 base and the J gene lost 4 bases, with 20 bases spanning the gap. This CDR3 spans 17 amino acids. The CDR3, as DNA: TGTGCCAGCAGCTTGTGGCAGGGTTGGTTATTGAGCACTGAAGCTTTCTTT. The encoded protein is CASSLWQGWLLSTEAFF.

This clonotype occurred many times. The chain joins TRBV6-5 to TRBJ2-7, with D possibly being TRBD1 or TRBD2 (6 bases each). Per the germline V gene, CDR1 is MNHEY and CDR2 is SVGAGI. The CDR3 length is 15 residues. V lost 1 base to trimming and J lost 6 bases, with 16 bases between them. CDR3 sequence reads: CASSYFPGRGLEQYF. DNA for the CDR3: TGTGCCAGCAGTTACTTCCCGGGACGGGGGCTCGAGCAGTACTTC.

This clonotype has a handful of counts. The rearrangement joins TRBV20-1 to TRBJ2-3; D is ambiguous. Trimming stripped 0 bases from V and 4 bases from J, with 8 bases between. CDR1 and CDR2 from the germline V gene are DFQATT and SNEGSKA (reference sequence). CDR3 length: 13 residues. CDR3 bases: TGCAGTGCTAGAGAGTCGATTGCAGATACGCAGTATTTT. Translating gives CSARESIADTQYF.

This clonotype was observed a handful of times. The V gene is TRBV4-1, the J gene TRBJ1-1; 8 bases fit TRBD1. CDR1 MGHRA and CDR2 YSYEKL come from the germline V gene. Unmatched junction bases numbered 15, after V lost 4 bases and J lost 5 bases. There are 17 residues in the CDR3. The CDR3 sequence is CASSPHPSARGLTEAFF. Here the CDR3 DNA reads TGCGCCAGCAGCCCTCACCCCTCGGCCAGGGGGCTTACTGAAGCTTTCTTT.

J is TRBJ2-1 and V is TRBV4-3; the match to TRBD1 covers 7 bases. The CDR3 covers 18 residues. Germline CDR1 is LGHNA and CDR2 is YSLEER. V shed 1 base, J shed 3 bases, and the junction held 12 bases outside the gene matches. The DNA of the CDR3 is TGCGCCAGCAGCCAAGGGCCCGTCCGGGACAGTGTCTACAATGAGCAGTTCTTC. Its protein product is CASSQGPVRDSVYNEQFF.

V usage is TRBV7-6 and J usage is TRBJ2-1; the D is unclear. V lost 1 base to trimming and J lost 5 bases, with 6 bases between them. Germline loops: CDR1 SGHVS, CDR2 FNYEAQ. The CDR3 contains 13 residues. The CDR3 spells CASSLDANNEQFF. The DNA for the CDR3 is TGTGCCAGCAGCTTAGATGCCAACAATGAGCAGTTCTTC.

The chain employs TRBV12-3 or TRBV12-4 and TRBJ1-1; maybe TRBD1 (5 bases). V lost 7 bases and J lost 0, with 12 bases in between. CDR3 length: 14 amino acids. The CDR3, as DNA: TGTGCCAGCATTCTCGGGGGTATGAACACTGAAGCTTTCTTT. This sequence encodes CASILGGMNTEAFF.

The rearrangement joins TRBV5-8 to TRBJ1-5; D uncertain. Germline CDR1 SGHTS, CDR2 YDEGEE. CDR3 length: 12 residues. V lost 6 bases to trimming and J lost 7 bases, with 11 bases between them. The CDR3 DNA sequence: TGTGCCAGCAAGGCAGATCGGCAGCCCCAGCATTTT. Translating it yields CASKADRQPQHF.

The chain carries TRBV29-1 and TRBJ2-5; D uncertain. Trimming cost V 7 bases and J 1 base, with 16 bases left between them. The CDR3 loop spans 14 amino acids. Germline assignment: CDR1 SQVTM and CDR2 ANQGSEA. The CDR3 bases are TGCAGCGCAATCTGGACCGGTCGCCAAGAGACCCAGTACTTC. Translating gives CSAIWTGRQETQYF.

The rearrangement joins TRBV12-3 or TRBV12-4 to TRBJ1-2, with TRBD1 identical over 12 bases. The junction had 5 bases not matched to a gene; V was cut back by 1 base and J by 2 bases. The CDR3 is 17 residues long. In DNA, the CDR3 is TGTGCCAGCAGTTTAGTGGGACAGGGGGCGCAGAACTATGGCTACACCTTC. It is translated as CASSLVGQGAQNYGYTF.

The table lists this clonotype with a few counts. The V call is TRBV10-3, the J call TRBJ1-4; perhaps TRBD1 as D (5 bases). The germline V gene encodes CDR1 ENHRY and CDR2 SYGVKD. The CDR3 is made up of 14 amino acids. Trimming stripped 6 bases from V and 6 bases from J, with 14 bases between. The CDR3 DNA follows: TGTGCCATCAGCCCGGCGGAGGGGTATGAAAAACTGTTTTTT. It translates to CAISPAEGYEKLFF.

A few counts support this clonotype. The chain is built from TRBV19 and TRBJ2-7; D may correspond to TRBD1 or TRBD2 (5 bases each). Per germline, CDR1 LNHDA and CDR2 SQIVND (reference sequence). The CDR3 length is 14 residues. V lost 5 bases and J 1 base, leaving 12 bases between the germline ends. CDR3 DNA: TGTGCCAGTAGTGGGGGACCGGGATCCTACGAGCAGTACTTC. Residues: CASSGGPGSYEQYF.

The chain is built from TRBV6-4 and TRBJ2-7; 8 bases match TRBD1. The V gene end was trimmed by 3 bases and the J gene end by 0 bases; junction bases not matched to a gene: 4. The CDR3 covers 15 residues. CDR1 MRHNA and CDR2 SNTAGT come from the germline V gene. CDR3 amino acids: CASSEDRGSSYEQYF. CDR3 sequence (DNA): TGTGCCAGCAGTGAAGACAGGGGCTCCTCCTACGAGCAGTACTTC.

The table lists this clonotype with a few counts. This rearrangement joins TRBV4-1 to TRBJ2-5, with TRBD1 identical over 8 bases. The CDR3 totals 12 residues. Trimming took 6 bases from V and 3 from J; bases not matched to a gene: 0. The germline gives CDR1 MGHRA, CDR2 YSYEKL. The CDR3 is CASRGQEETQYF. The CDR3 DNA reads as TGCGCCAGCAGGGGACAGGAAGAGACCCAGTACTTC.

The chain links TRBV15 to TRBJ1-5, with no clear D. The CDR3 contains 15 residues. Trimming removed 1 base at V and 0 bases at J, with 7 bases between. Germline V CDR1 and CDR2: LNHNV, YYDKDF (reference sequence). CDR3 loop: CATSRAGYSNQPQHF. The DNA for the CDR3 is TGTGCCACCAGCAGAGCGGGGTATAGCAATCAGCCCCAGCATTTT.

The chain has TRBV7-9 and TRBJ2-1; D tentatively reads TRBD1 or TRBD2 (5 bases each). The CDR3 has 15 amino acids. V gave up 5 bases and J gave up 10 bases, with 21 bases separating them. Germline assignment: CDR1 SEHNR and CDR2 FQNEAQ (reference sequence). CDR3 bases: TGTGCCAGCAGCCATGGGGCAGGGACCTCTGGAGAGCAGTTCTTC. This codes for CASSHGAGTSGEQFF.